The clone carrying this T cell receptor (beta chain) was counted a single time. This CDR3 is built from 12 residues. Germline V lookup: CDR1 MNHNS, CDR2 SASEGT. V lost 5 bases and J lost 1, with 5 bases in between. The data derive from a study of blood T cell repertoires in COVID-19. Method: immunoSEQ multiplex PCR; TCRdb's copy keeps in-frame clones and lacks some. The profile covers a few hundred thousand clones, with roughly 86% appearing a single time and around 1.6% taken by the ten largest. The origin of this receptor is a woman aged 45-65 years with acute or convalescent COVID-19. The chain has TRBV6-1 and TRBJ1-1; D gene ambiguous. Source material: peripheral blood. The CDR3 region is CASSSRNTEAFF. Written as DNA, the CDR3 is TGTGCCAGCAGTTCGAGGAACACTGAAGCTTTCTTT.